The 2 T cell receptor beta chains listed next were all sequenced from one sample in a study of Graves' ophthalmopathy and Graves' hyperthyroidism. Transcripts of RNA were the source for amplifying TCR beta CDR3 regions. The library came from an HTBI-primed first-round RT-PCR and a second-round multiplex PCR. TCRdb itself ran the multiplex PCR reads through MiXCR, one entry per CDR3 protein. The sample has 300,000 to 350,000 distinct CDR3 sequences, roughly 15% seen once. The sequenced sample was peripheral blood. These receptors all come from an adult man with Graves' ophthalmopathy.

This clonotype was counted ten times or more. A much larger clone differs by one base, so this may be a read error. The rearrangement links TRBV7-9 to TRBJ2-5; D ambiguous. V lost 1 base to trimming and J lost 5 bases, with 5 bases between them. The CDR3 spans 12 residues. CDR1 SEHNR and CDR2 FQNEAQ come from the germline V gene (reference sequence). The CDR3 region is CASSLGHETQYF. The CDR3 coding sequence is TGTGCCAGCAGCTTAGGGCACGAGACCCAGTACTTC.

V gene TRBV27 combines with J gene TRBJ1-1, with 8 nucleotides matching TRBD1. The CDR3 sequence is 14 residues long. V lost 2 bases and J lost 4; bases outside the gene matches: 3. Germline V lookup: CDR1 MNHEY, CDR2 SMNVEV (reference sequence). The CDR3 region has the DNA TGTGCCAGCAGTTTAAGGACAGGGATCACTGAAGCTTTCTTT. Translating gives CASSLRTGITEAFF.